Below, 8 T cell receptor beta chains from the same sample are listed, as sequenced in a study of shared clonotypes between healthy human individuals. Naive CD8 populations comprised CD45RO-negative cells positively selected for CCR7, excluding terminally differentiated effector memory CD45RA+ cells. Sequencing was performed with immunoSEQ multiplex PCR; in TCRdb, only in-frame clones are kept and a portion is missing. The table lists approximately 2,000,000 clones, about 94% of them singletons, with about 1.6% in the top ten. Sequences were obtained from naive CD8+ T cells from PBMCs. Receptor source: a man aged 18 to 35 in good health. Some clones in this sample may be carry-over from other donors' samples.

This sequence joins TRBV27 and TRBJ2-5; D gene unclear. Gene TRBJ2-7 matches the end of the DNA better, so the J call may be wrong. Germline values: CDR1 MNHEY, CDR2 SMNVEV (reference sequence). The CDR3 totals 13 residues. The chain's CDR3 is CASSPLSSYEQYF. CDR3 in DNA: TGTGCCAGCAGTCCTTTAAGCTCCTACGAGCAGTACTTC.

This chain connects TRBV27 to TRBJ1-6; maybe TRBD1 (5 bases). The CDR3 totals 14 residues. Trimming removed 1 base from V and 7 bases from J, with 8 bases in between. Germline-derived CDR1 and CDR2 are MNHEY and SMNVEV (reference sequence). The CDR3 DNA sequence: TGTGCCAGCAGTTTATGGGGGTACAATTCACCCCTCCACTTT. Its translation is CASSLWGYNSPLHF.

The chain employs TRBV27 and TRBJ2-7; no definite D call. The CDR3 consists of 15 residues. V lost 10 bases and J lost 2, with 21 bases in between. The germline V gene encodes CDR1 MNHEY and CDR2 SMNVEV (reference sequence). The CDR3, as DNA: TGTGCCACCTCGTCATGGGCTAGTAGCACCTACGAGCAGTACTTC. It yields the protein CATSSWASSTYEQYF.

The rearrangement joins TRBV7-9 to TRBJ2-3; D gene uncertain. This CDR3 has 15 residues. Trimming took off 5 bases at V and 4 bases at J, with 16 bases between the two ends. Germline CDR1 and CDR2: SEHNR and FQNEAQ (reference sequence). The CDR3 protein is CASSPKGPRADTQYF. The CDR3 DNA reads TGTGCCAGCAGCCCGAAAGGCCCACGGGCAGATACGCAGTATTTT.

As regards this clone: This CDR3 is also generated by other DNA sequences in the sample. The V gene is TRBV27, the J gene TRBJ2-7; 7 bases fit TRBD1. Germline trimming cut 5 bases from V and 2 bases from J; bases unmatched to any gene: 6. Germline assignment: CDR1 MNHEY and CDR2 SMNVEV (reference sequence). This CDR3 comprises 14 residues. Here the CDR3 DNA reads TGTGCCAGCAGTCTCGGGACAGTCCCCTACGAGCAGTACTTC. The encoded protein is CASSLGTVPYEQYF.

This chain uses TRBV7-8 with TRBJ2-5, with TRBD2 as a possible D gene (6 bases). The CDR3 contains 16 residues. CDR1 is SGHVS, CDR2 FQNEAQ, per germline. With 1 base removed from V and 3 bases from J, the gap between germline ends came to 15 bases. The CDR3 nucleotides are TGTGCCAGCAGCTTAGTCTCCCTTAGCGGAAAAGAGACCCAGTACTTC. This sequence encodes CASSLVSLSGKETQYF.

CDR3 amino acids: CASSLESGMNTEAFF. The CDR3, as DNA: TGTGCCAGCAGTCTGGAGTCTGGCATGAACACTGAAGCTTTCTTT. V and J are TRBV6-5 and TRBJ1-1, with unresolved D. Germline V gene sequence: CDR1 MNHEY, CDR2 SVGAGI. The CDR3 is made up of 15 amino acids. Trimming stripped 5 bases from V and 0 bases from J, with 13 bases between.

This clone has a single count. V and J are TRBV7-9 and TRBJ2-1; 8 bases agree with TRBD1. The CDR3 loop spans 17 amino acids. Looked up from germline, CDR1 is SEHNR and CDR2 is FQNEAQ (reference sequence). V was clipped by 2 bases and J by 7 bases; unmatched bases: 13. The CDR3: CASSLSVRQGPVNEQFF. The CDR3 DNA is TGTGCCAGCAGCTTATCGGTTCGACAGGGGCCGGTAAATGAGCAGTTCTTC.